The rows below give T cell receptor beta chains drawn from one sample of a study of identical twins. TCRdb called the 5' RACE reads again in MiXCR, with one record for every CDR3 protein. The table records a few hundred thousand distinct CDR3 sequences, 24% of them present only once. This sample also appeared in a second study, on T cells expressing NK-cell markers.

Sequencing was performed on CD4+ T cells sorted from blood. These receptors were collected from a woman aged 18-29 years in good health. The CDR3 runs from the conserved cysteine through the conserved F or W. D genes are given only for firm matches. The listing skips clone size in some rows; elsewhere it reads once, few, many or a size class.

V: TRBV6-1
size: .
length: 14
D: .
J: TRBJ2-3
DNA: TGTGCCAGCAGCCCCACCACTCGCACAGATACGCAGTATTTT
CDR3: CASSPTTRTDTQYF

V: TRBV7-9
size: few
length: 14
D: TRBD2
J: TRBJ2-1
DNA: TGTGCCAGCAACCGGGGACTAGCGGACAATGAGCAGTTCTTC
CDR3: CASNRGLADNEQFF

V: TRBV5-1
size: .
length: 17
D: TRBD2
J: TRBJ2-1
DNA: TGCGCCAGCAGATCCGTACTCGGCGGGAGGTACTACAATGAGCAGTTCTTC
CDR3: CASRSVLGGRYYNEQFF

V: TRBV3-1
size: once
length: 19
D: .
J: TRBJ2-2
DNA: TGTGCCAGCAGCCAAGTTGCCAGGGGACAACCTGCTCTTACCGGGGAGCTGTTTTTT
CDR3: CASSQVARGQPALTGELFF

V: TRBV12-3/TRBV12-4
size: .
length: 15
D: .
J: TRBJ1-2
DNA: TGTGCCAGCAGTTTGAGGCGGGCTTGGAGCTATGGCTACACCTTC
CDR3: CASSLRRAWSYGYTF

V: TRBV10-3
size: .
length: 13
D: .
J: TRBJ2-7
DNA: TGTGCCATCCAATCGCCCGCTACCTACGAGCAGTACTTC
CDR3: CAIQSPATYEQYF

V: TRBV12-3/TRBV12-4
size: few
length: 12
D: .
J: TRBJ2-1
DNA: TGTGCCAGCAGTCCGCTGAGAGATGAGCAGTTCTTC
CDR3: CASSPLRDEQFF

V: TRBV9
size: .
length: 13
D: TRBD2
J: TRBJ2-2
DNA: TGTGCCAGCAGCGAACTAGCGTCCGGGGAGCTGTTTTTT
CDR3: CASSELASGELFF

V: TRBV20-1
size: few
length: 14
D: .
J: TRBJ2-6
DNA: TGCAGTGCCCACCCAGCATCTGGGGCCAACGTCCTGACTTTC
CDR3: CSAHPASGANVLTF

V: TRBV3-1
size: .
length: 15
D: TRBD1
J: TRBJ2-5
DNA: TGTGCCAGCAGGCTCGATCAGACAGGGAGAGAGACCCAGTACTTC
CDR3: CASRLDQTGRETQYF

V: TRBV12-3/TRBV12-4
size: few
length: 15
D: .
J: TRBJ2-1
DNA: TGTGCCAGCAGTTTAGGACTAGAGGGGGGGAGTGAGCAGTTCTTC
CDR3: CASSLGLEGGSEQFF

V: TRBV7-9
size: .
length: 17
D: TRBD2
J: TRBJ2-2
DNA: TGTGCCAGCAGCTTCGGACTAGCGGGGGTGAACACCGGGGAGCTGTTTTTT
CDR3: CASSFGLAGVNTGELFF

V: TRBV20-1
size: .
length: 12
D: .
J: TRBJ2-5
DNA: TGCAGTGCTAAACTAGGGGGAGAGACCCAGTACTTC
CDR3: CSAKLGGETQYF

V: TRBV5-1
size: .
length: 13
D: .
J: TRBJ2-7
DNA: TGCGCCAGCACTCTCGAGGGCACCTACGAGCAGTACTTC
CDR3: CASTLEGTYEQYF

V: TRBV6-6
size: .
length: 13
D: .
J: TRBJ2-1
DNA: TGTGCCAGCAGTTACACCTCGGGGAATGAGCAGTTCTTC
CDR3: CASSYTSGNEQFF

V: TRBV3-1
size: .
length: 12
D: TRBD1
J: TRBJ2-7
DNA: TGTGCCACCGGGACAGCCCCCTACGAGCAGTACTTC
CDR3: CATGTAPYEQYF

V: TRBV11-2
size: .
length: 14
D: TRBD1
J: TRBJ1-6
DNA: TGTGCCAGCAGCTCCTCGACAGGGTACTCACCCCTCCACTTT
CDR3: CASSSSTGYSPLHF

V: TRBV4-2
size: few
length: 14
D: .
J: TRBJ1-5
DNA: TGTGCCAGCAGCCAAGCCGGTTTCAATCAGCCCCAGCATTTT
CDR3: CASSQAGFNQPQHF

V: TRBV7-8
size: few
length: 17
D: TRBD2
J: TRBJ2-3
DNA: TGTGCCAGCAGCCCACAGCCGGGACTAGCCGTCCCAGATACGCAGTATTTT
CDR3: CASSPQPGLAVPDTQYF

V: TRBV27
size: .
length: 13
D: TRBD1
J: TRBJ1-2
DNA: TGTGCCAGCAGCATTGCGACAGGGCTAGGCTACACCTTC
CDR3: CASSIATGLGYTF

V: TRBV12-3/TRBV12-4
size: .
length: 13
D: .
J: TRBJ1-1
DNA: TGTGCCAGCAGTTTATACGGTAGAGGTGAAGCTTTCTTT
CDR3: CASSLYGRGEAFF

V: TRBV12-5
size: few
length: 14
D: TRBD1
J: TRBJ2-2
DNA: TGTGCTAGTGGGACGGGACAGGGATCCGGGGAGCTGTTTTTT
CDR3: CASGTGQGSGELFF

V: TRBV12-3/TRBV12-4
size: once
length: 16
D: TRBD1
J: TRBJ2-3
DNA: TGTGCCAGCACCCCGGTCAGGGGGTCCAACACAGATACGCAGTATTTT
CDR3: CASTPVRGSNTDTQYF

V: TRBV5-5
size: few
length: 14
D: .
J: TRBJ2-3
DNA: TGTGCCAGCAGCCCGACAGGATTCACAGATACGCAGTATTTT
CDR3: CASSPTGFTDTQYF

V: TRBV6-5
size: .
length: 16
D: .
J: TRBJ1-1
DNA: TGTGCCAGCAGTTACTCCCCGACAGTAGTTGAGACTGAAGCTTTCTTT
CDR3: CASSYSPTVVETEAFF

V: TRBV2
size: .
length: 14
D: .
J: TRBJ2-2
DNA: TGTGCCAGCAGTGAAGTTAGAAACACCGGGGAGCTGTTTTTT
CDR3: CASSEVRNTGELFF

V: TRBV20-1
size: .
length: 14
D: TRBD2
J: TRBJ2-3
DNA: TGCAGTGCTAGCCAAAGCGGGGGGCCTAATACGCAGTATTTT
CDR3: CSASQSGGPNTQYF

V: TRBV6-2/TRBV6-3
size: .
length: 15
D: .
J: TRBJ2-1
DNA: TGTGCCAGCAGTTACCTTGCGGTTTCCTACAATGAGCAGTTCTTC
CDR3: CASSYLAVSYNEQFF

V: TRBV5-6
size: .
length: 13
D: .
J: TRBJ2-2
DNA: TGTGCCAGCAGCTTTAACAGGGTCGGGGAGCTGTTTTTT
CDR3: CASSFNRVGELFF

V: TRBV20-1
size: once
length: 11
D: .
J: TRBJ2-3
DNA: TGCAGTGCTTCGCAAGCAGATACGCAGTATTTT
CDR3: CSASQADTQYF

V: TRBV2
size: few
length: 14
D: .
J: TRBJ1-5
DNA: TGTGCTTCAGTCAAGGACGTTAGCAATCAGCCCCAGCATTTT
CDR3: CASVKDVSNQPQHF

V: TRBV11-2
size: .
length: 16
D: TRBD1
J: TRBJ2-7
DNA: TGTGCCAGCAGCTCCCTCCGGGACAGGGGATCCTACGAGCAGTACTTC
CDR3: CASSSLRDRGSYEQYF

V: TRBV20-1
size: .
length: 12
D: .
J: TRBJ2-5
DNA: TGCAGTGCCCTCTACGGCCAAGAGACCCAGTACTTC
CDR3: CSALYGQETQYF